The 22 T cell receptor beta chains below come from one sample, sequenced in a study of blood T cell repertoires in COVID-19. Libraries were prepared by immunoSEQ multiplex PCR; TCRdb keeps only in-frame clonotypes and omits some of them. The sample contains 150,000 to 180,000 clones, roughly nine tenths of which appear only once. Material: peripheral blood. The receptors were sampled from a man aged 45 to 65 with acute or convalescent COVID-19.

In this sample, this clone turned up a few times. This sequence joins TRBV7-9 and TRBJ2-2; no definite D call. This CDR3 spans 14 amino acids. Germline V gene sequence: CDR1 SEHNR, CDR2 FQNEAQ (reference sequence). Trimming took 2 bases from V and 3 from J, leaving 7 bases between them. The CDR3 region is CASSLRVYTGELFF. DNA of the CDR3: TGTGCCAGCAGCTTAAGAGTCTACACCGGGGAGCTGTTTTTT. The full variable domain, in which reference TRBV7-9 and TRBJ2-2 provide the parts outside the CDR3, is DTGVSQNPRHKITKRGQNVTFRCDPISEHNRLYWYRQTLGQGPEFLTYFQNEAQLEKSRLLSDRFSAERPKGSFSTLEIQRTEQGDSAMYLCASSLRVYTGELFFGEGSRLTVL.

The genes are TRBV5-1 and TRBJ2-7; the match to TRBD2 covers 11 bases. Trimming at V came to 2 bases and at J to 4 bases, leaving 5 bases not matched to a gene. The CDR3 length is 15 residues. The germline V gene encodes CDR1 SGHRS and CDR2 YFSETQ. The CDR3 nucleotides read TGCGCCAGCAGCTTCACTAGCGGGAGTCAATACGAGCAGTACTTC. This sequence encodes CASSFTSGSQYEQYF.

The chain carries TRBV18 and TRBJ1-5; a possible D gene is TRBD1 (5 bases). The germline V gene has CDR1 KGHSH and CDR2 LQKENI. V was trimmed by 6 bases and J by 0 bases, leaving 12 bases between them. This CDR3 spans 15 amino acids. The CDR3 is CASSPTENSNQPQHF. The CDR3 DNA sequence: TGTGCCAGCTCCCCGACAGAGAATAGCAATCAGCCCCAGCATTTT.

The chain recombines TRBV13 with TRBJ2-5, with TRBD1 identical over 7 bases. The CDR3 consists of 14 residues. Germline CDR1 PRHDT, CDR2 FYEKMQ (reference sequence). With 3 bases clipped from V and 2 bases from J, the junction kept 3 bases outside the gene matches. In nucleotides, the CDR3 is TGTGCCAGCAGCTTGGACAGGCGACAAGAGACCCAGTACTTC. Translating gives CASSLDRRQETQYF.

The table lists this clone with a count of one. The DNA for the CDR3 is TGTGCCAGCAGCAATACTGCCCGCCGAAACACCATATATTTT. Translation: CASSNTARRNTIYF. This chain joins TRBV7-9 and TRBJ1-3; D is unclear. Trimming pared 5 bases from V and 5 bases from J, leaving 13 bases between. The CDR3 is made up of 14 amino acids. The germline V gene has CDR1 SEHNR and CDR2 FQNEAQ (reference sequence).

The CDR3 nucleotides are TGCAGTGCTAGTTTATCAGGGGCTGGAAACACCATATATTTT. The encoded protein is CSASLSGAGNTIYF. The chain employs TRBV20-1 and TRBJ1-3; TRBD1 might be the D (6 bases). Trimming cost V 3 bases and J 2 bases, with 11 bases left between them. The CDR3 loop spans 14 amino acids. CDR1 and CDR2 (germline): DFQATT, SNEGSKA (reference sequence).

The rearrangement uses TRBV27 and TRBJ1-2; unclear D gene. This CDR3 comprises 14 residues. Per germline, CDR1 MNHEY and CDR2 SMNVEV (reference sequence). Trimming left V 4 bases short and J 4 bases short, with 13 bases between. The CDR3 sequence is CASSSGWAFYGYTF. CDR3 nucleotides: TGTGCCAGCAGTTCCGGTTGGGCGTTCTATGGCTACACCTTC.

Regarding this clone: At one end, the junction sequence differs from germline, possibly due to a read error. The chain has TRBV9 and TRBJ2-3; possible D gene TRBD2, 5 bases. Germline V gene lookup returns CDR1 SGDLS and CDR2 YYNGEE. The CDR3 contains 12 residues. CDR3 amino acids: CASSASKDTQYF. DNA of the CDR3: TGTGCCAGCAGCGCTAGCAAAGATACGCAGTATTTT.

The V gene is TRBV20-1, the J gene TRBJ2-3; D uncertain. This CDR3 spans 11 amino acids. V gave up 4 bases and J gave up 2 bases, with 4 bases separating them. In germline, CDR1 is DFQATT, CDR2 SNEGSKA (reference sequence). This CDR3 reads CSATPTDTQYF. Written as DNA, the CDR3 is TGCAGTGCTACTCCCACAGATACGCAGTATTTT.

The CDR3 here is CASSPSEGYGYTF. The DNA of the CDR3 is TGTGCCAGCAGCCCTAGCGAGGGGTATGGCTACACCTTC. The V and J genes are TRBV7-3 and TRBJ1-2; a possible D gene is TRBD1 (5 bases). The CDR3 spans 13 residues. CDR1 and CDR2 from the germline V gene are SGHTA and FQGTGA. V was trimmed by 5 bases and J by 5 bases, leaving 12 bases between them.

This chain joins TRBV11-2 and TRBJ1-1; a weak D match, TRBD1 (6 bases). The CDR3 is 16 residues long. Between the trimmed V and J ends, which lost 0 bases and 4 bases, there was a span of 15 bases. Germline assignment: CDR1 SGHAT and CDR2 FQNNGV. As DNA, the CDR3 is TGTGCCAGCAGCTTAGATACCCGGCCAGGGGCCACTGAAGCTTTCTTT. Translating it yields CASSLDTRPGATEAFF.

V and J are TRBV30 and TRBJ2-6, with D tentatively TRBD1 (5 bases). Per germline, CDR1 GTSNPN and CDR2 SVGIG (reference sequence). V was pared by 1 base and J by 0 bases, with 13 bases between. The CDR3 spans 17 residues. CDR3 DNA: TGTGCCTGGAGTGAGGCAGGGTCTCGCTCTGGGGCCAACGTCCTGACTTTC. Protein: CAWSEAGSRSGANVLTF.

CDR3 amino acids: CASSQIAGDTQYF. The CDR3 region has the DNA TGCGCCAGCAGCCAGATAGCGGGAGATACGCAGTATTTT. The chain joins TRBV5-1 to TRBJ2-3; TRBD2 matches at 7 bases. J lost 5 bases, V lost 4 bases, and 4 bases had no gene match. Germline V gene data show CDR1 as SGHRS and CDR2 as YFSETQ. CDR3 length: 13 residues.

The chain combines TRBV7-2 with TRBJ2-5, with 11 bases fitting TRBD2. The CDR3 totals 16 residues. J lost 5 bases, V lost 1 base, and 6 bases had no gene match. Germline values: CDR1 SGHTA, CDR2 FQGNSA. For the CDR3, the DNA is TGTGCCAGCAGCTTAGTTAGCGGGAGGGCCTGGGAGACCCAGTACTTC. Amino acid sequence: CASSLVSGRAWETQYF.

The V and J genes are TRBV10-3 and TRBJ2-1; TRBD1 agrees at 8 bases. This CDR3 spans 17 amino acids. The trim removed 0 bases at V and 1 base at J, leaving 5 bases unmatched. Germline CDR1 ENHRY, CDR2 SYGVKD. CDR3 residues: CAISESGQATSYNEQFF. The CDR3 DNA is TGTGCCATCAGTGAGTCGGGACAGGCCACGTCCTACAATGAGCAGTTCTTC.

CDR3 DNA: TGCGCCAGCAGCTTCTATCCCGGGACAGGGGCCCCCATTAATGAAAAACTGTTTTTT. It yields the protein CASSFYPGTGAPINEKLFF. J is TRBJ1-4 and V is TRBV5-1, with TRBD1 matching 10 bases. CDR3 size: 19 residues. Per germline, CDR1 SGHRS and CDR2 YFSETQ. The V segment lost 2 bases and the J segment 4 bases; nucleotides outside the gene matches: 14.

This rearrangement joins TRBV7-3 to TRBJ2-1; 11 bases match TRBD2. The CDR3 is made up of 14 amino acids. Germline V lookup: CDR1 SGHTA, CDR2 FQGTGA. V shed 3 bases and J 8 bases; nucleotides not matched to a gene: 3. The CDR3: CASSFGTSGYEQFF. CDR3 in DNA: TGTGCCAGCAGCTTCGGGACTAGCGGCTATGAGCAGTTCTTC.

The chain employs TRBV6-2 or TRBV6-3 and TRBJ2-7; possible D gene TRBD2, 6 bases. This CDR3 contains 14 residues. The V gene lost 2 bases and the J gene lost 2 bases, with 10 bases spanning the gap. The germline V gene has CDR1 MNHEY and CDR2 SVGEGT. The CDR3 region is CASSYEAGTYEQYF. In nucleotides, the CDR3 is TGTGCCAGCAGTTACGAAGCGGGTACCTACGAGCAGTACTTC.

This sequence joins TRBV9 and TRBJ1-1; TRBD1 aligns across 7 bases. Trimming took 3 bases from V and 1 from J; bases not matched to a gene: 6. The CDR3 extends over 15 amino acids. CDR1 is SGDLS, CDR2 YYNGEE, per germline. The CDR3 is CASSAGGQTNTEAFF. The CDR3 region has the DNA TGTGCCAGCAGCGCCGGGGGACAGACGAACACTGAAGCTTTCTTT. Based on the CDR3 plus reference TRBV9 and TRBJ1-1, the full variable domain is DSGVTQTPKHLITATGQRVTLRCSPRSGDLSVYWYQQSLDQGLQFLIQYYNGEERAKGNILERFSAQQFPDLHSELNLSSLELGDSALYFCASSAGGQTNTEAFFGQGTRLTVV.

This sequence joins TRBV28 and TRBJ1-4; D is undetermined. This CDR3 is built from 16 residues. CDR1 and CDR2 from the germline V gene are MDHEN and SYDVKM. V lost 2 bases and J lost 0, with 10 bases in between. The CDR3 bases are TGTGCCAGCAGTTTACAACAAATTGCAACTAATGAAAAACTGTTTTTT. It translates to CASSLQQIATNEKLFF.

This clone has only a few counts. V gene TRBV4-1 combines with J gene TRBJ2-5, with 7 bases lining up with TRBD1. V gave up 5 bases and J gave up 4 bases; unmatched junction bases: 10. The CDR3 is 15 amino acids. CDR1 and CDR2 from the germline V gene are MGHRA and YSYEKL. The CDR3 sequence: CASSTSTGVRETQYF. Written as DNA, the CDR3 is TGCGCCAGCAGCACATCAACAGGGGTTCGAGAGACCCAGTACTTC.

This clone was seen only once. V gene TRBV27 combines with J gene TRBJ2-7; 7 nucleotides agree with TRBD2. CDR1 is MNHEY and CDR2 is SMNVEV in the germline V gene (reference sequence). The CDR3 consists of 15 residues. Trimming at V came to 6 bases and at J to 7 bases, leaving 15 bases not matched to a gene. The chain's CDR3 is CASSPPGLSRLEQYF. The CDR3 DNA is TGTGCCAGCAGCCCACCGGGACTAAGCCGTCTAGAGCAGTACTTC.